This T cell receptor (beta chain) was documented in a study of blood T cell repertoires in COVID-19. Across the whole study: COVID-19 samples, acute and convalescent, were from the United States, Italy and Spain. The analysed material was cDNA or gDNA that came from T cells, B-cell-depleted T cells, or PBMCs.

As handled by the study authors: Estimation of nucleated cell counts relied on the amplification of reference gene primers. TCRdb's copy holds only in-frame clones and misses some; the assay was immunoSEQ multiplex PCR. The V and J calls and clone size come from that table; D and trimming were worked out from the DNA. The data show 200,000 to 250,000 clones, about nine tenths seen once. The CDR3 spans 15 residues. Germline lookup yields CDR1 SEHNR and CDR2 FQNEAQ (reference sequence). Deletions cut 11 bases from V and 1 base from J, with 18 bases between. The TCR sequence derives from a man aged 30 to 39 who had recovered from COVID-19. What was sequenced was peripheral blood. The rearrangement uses TRBV7-9 and TRBJ2-1; D remains ambiguous. CDR3 in DNA: TGTGCCGGAGACGGGTCCATTATGTCCTACAATGAGCAGTTCTTC. Encoded protein: CAGDGSIMSYNEQFF.